Reported below is one T cell receptor beta chain. This sample is drawn from a study of hypomethylating agent response in myelodysplastic syndrome. Across the whole study: Patients with myelodysplastic syndrome were fewer than 10 male and 2 female. A diploid cytogenetic profile was most common; mean age approximately 72 +/- 6.3 years.

The CDR3 contains 14 residues. Germline V lookup: CDR1 SNHLY, CDR2 FYNNEI. Losses at the gene ends were 11 bases for V and 1 base for J; bases not matched to a gene: 10. Sequencing used immunoSEQ multiplex PCR; TCRdb keeps in-frame clones, though not all of them. The profile covers some 3,700 clones, with around 90% appearing a single time and around 13% taken by the ten largest. This TCR was sampled from a human donor with myelodysplastic syndrome. The sequenced sample was bone marrow, obtained before or after starting hypomethylating agent treatment for myelodysplastic syndrome (not recorded which). The chain carries TRBV2 and TRBJ1-1; the match to TRBD1 covers 7 bases. Here the CDR3 reads CACDPGTANTEAFF. The CDR3 nucleotides read TGTGCCTGCGACCCCGGGACAGCGAACACTGAAGCTTTCTTT.